This TCR beta chain was captured by sequencing in a study of Ad26.COV2.S vaccination and SARS-CoV-2 variants. Treatment reported: some 19 received Ad26.COV2.S at low or high dose, single or two shots; about 5 received placebo; per-sample allocation not given. Sample collection was performed on day 63 after the first vaccine or placebo injection. Trimming cost V 8 bases and J 3 bases; bases outside gene matches: 6. Germline values: CDR1 KGHSH, CDR2 LQKENI. The CDR3 totals 13 residues. The repertoire was sequenced with immunoSEQ multiplex PCR; TCRdb's copy has only in-frame clones and lacks some. There are roughly 400,000 clones in the sample; approximately 90% occur only once, and under 2% lies in the top ten.

The chain joins TRBV18 to TRBJ2-5, with 7 nucleotides matching TRBD1. The TCR comes from a person aged 18 to 59 who received the Ad26.COV2.S COVID-19 vaccine or a placebo. The starting material was peripheral blood, obtained in a trial of Ad26.COV2.S vaccine versus placebo. The CDR3 coding sequence is TGTGCCAGCCAGACGCAGGGGGAAGAGACCCAGTACTTC. This gives the protein CASQTQGEETQYF.